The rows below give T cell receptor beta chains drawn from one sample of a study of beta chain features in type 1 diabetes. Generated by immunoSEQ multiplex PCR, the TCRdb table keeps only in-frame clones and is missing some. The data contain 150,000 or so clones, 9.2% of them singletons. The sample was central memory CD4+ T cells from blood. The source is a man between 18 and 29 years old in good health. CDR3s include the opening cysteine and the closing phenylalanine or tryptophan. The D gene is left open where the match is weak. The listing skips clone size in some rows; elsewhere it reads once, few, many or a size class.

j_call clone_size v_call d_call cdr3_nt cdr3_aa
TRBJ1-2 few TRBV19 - TGTGCCAGTAACGGTCGGGAGGGTGGCTACACCTTC CASNGREGGYTF
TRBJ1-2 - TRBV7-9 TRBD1 TGTGCCAGCAGCTTAGAAACAGGGGAATACGGCTACACCTTC CASSLETGEYGYTF
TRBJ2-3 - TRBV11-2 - TGTGCCAGCAGCCAGGGCCTGAGCACAGATACGCAGTATTTT CASSQGLSTDTQYF
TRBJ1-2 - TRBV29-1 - TGCAGCGTTGAAGATCCCACAGGGTTCGGGGGCTACACCTTC CSVEDPTGFGGYTF
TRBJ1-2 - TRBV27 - TGTGCCAGCAGTTCAATCGGGGGGCGAAACTATGGCTACACCTTC CASSSIGGRNYGYTF
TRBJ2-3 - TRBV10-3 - TGTGCCATCGGTGCCGGAGTAGGTGGCGGCACAGATACGCAGTATTTT CAIGAGVGGGTDTQYF
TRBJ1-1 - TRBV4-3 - TGCGCCAGCAGCCAAGAAGAGGCGTCCATGAACACTGAAGCTTTCTTT CASSQEEASMNTEAFF
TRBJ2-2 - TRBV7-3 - TGTGCCAGCAGCTTCTCGAGCGACAGGTCGGTGGCCGGGGAGCTGTTTTTT CASSFSSDRSVAGELFF
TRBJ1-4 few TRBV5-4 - TGTGCCAGCAGCTTGGAGCGTGAAAAACTGTTTTTT CASSLEREKLFF
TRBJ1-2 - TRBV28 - TGTGCCAGCAGTTTACGACAGACTAACTATGGCTACACCTTC CASSLRQTNYGYTF
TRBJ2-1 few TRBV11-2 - TGTGCCAGCCTCCTAGGGGGGGCCTACAATGAGCAGTTCTTC CASLLGGAYNEQFF
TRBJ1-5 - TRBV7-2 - TGTGCCAGCAGCTTACAAAGCACTAGCAATCAGCCCCAGCATTTT CASSLQSTSNQPQHF
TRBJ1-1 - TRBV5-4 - TGTGCCAGCAGCGTTGGACAGCCGAACACTGAAGCTTTCTTT CASSVGQPNTEAFF
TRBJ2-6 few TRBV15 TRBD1 TGTGCCACCAGCGAAGACAGGGTTACTGGGGCCAACGTCCTGACTTTC CATSEDRVTGANVLTF
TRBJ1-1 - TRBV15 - TGTGCCACCAGCAGAGCCCTGACAGAGAACACTGAAGCTTTCTTT CATSRALTENTEAFF
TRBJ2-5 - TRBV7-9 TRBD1 TGTGCCACTGGGCCGGGACAGGGGGCCCAAGAGACCCAGTACTTC CATGPGQGAQETQYF
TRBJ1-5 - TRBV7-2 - TGTGCCAGCAGCTTAGGGATGGGGGGGAATCAGCCCCAGCATTTT CASSLGMGGNQPQHF
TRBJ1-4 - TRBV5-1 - TGCGCCAGCAGCTCCCTAACAGAGCCTAATGAAAAACTGTTTTTT CASSSLTEPNEKLFF
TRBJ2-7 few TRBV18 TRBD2 TGTGCCAGCTCCCACGATTCGGGGGGGCTCTACGAGCAGTACTTC CASSHDSGGLYEQYF
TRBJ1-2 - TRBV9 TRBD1 TGTGCCAGCAGCAACCGACAGGGGACCAACTATGGCTACACCTTC CASSNRQGTNYGYTF
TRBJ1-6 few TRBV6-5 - TGTGCTATCAGGGGATCCTATAATTCACCCCTCCACTTT CAIRGSYNSPLHF
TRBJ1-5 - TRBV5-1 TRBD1 TGCGCCAGCAGCTTATTAAAACAGGGGGCCCAGCCCCAGCATTTT CASSLLKQGAQPQHF
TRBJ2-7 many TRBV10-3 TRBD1 TGTGCCATCAGGGGACAGGGGGCGGTTCGCGAGCAGTACTTC CAIRGQGAVREQYF
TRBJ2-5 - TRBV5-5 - TGTGCCAGCAGCTTGGAAGGTTCAGGGTCGGAGACCCAGTACTTC CASSLEGSGSETQYF